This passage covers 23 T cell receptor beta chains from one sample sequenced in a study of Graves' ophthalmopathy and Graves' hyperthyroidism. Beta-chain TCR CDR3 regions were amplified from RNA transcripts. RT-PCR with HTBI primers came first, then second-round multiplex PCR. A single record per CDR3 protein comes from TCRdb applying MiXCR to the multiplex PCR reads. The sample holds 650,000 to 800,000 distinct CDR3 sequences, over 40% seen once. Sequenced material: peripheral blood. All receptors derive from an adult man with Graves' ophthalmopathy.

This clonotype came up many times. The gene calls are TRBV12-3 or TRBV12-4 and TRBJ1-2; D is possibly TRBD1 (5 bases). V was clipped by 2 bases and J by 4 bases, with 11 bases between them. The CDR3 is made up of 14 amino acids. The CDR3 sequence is CASSLSGWAYGYTF. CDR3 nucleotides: TGTGCCAGCAGTTTATCAGGGTGGGCCTATGGCTACACCTTC.

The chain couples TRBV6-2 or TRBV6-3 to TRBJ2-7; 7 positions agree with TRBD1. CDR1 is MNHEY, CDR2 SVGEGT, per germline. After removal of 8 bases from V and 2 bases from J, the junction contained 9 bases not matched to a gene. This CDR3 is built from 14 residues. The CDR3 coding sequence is TGTGCCAGCCGATCCGGGACAGCAACCTACGAGCAGTACTTC. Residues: CASRSGTATYEQYF.

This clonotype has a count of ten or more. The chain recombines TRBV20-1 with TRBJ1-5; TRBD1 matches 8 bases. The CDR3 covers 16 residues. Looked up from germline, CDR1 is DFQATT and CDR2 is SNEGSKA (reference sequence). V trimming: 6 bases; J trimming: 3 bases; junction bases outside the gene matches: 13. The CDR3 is CSASGQGGQPNQPQHF. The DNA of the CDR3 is TGCAGTGCAAGTGGACAGGGAGGTCAGCCCAATCAGCCCCAGCATTTT.

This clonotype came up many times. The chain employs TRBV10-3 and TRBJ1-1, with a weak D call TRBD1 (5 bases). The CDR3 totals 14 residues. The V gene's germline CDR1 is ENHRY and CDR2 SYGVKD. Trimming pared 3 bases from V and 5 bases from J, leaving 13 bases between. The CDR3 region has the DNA TGTGCCATCAGTGATAGCAAGGGGATGACTGAAGCTTTCTTT. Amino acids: CAISDSKGMTEAFF.

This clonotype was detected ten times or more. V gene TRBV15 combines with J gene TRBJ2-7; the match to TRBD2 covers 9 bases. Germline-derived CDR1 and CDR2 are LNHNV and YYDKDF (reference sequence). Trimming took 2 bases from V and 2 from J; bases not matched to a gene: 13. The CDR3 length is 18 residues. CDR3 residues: CATSRRSMASGTTYEQYF. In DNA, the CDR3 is TGTGCCACCAGCAGACGGAGTATGGCTAGCGGGACCACCTACGAGCAGTACTTC.

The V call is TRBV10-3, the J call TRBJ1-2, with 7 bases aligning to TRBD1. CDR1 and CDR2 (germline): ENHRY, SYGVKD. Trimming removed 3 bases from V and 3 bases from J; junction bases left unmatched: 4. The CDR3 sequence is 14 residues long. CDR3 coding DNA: TGTGCCATCAGTGAAGGGGGCAACGACTATGGCTACACCTTC. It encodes CAISEGGNDYGYTF.

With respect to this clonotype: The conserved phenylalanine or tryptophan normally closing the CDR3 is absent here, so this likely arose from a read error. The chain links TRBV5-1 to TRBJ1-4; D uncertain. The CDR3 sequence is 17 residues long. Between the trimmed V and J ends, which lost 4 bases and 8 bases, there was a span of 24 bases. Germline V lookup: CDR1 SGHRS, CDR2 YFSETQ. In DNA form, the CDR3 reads TGCGCCAGCAGCCCCCTAGCGGGAGGGCCTGGGGAGGAAAAACTGTTTTAT. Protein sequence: CASSPLAGGPGEEKLFY.

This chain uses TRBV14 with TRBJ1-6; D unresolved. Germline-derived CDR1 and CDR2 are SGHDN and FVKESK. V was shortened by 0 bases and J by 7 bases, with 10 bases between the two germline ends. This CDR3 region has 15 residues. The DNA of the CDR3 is TGTGCCAGCAGCCAAGATACGGTTGAGAATTCACCCCTCCACTTT. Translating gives CASSQDTVENSPLHF.

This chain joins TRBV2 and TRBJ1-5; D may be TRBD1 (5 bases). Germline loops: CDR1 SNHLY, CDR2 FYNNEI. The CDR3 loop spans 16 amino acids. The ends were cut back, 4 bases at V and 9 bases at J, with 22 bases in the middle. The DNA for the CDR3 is TGTGCCAGCAGTGCTAGGGGACTAGGTGGTGGAGGGCCCCAGCATTTT. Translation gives CASSARGLGGGGPQHF.

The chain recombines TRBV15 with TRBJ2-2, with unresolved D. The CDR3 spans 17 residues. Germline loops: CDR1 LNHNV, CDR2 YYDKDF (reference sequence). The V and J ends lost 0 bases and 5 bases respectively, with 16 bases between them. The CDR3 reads CATSRDAWDPWTGELFF. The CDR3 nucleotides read TGTGCCACCAGCAGAGATGCTTGGGATCCGTGGACCGGGGAGCTGTTTTTT.

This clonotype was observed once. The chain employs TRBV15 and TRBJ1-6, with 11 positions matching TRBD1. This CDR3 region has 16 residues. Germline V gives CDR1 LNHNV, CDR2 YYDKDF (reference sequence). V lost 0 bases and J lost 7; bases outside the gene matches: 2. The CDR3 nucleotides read TGTGCCACCAGCAGAGAGGGACAGGGGGGAAATTCACCCCTCCACTTT. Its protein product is CATSREGQGGNSPLHF.

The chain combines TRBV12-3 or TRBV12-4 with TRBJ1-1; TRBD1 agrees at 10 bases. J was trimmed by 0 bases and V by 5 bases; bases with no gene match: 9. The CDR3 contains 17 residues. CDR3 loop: CASSRRQGAAVNTEAFF. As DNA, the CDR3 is TGTGCCAGCAGTCGTCGACAGGGGGCGGCCGTGAACACTGAAGCTTTCTTT.

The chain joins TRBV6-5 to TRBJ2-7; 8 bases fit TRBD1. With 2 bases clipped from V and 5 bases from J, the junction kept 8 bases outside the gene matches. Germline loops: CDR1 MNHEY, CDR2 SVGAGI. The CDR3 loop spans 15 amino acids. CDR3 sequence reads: CASSYPWTGQNEQYF. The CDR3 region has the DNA TGTGCCAGCAGTTACCCTTGGACAGGGCAGAACGAGCAGTACTTC.

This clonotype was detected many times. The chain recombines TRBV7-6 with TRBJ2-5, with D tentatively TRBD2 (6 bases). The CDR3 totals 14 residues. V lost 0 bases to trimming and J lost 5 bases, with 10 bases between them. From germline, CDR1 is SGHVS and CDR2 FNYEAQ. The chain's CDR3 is CASSLAVEGETQYF. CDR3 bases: TGTGCCAGCAGCTTAGCGGTGGAGGGGGAGACCCAGTACTTC.

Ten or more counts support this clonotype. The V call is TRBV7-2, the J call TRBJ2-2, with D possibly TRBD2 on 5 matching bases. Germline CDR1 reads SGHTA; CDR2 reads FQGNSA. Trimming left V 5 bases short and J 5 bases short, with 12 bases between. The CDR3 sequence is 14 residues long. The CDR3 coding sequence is TGTGCCAGCAGCCGGGGAGCAGTTACCGGGGAGCTGTTTTTT. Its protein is CASSRGAVTGELFF. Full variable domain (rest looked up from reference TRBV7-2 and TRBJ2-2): GAGVSQSPSNKVTEKGKDVELRCDPISGHTALYWYRQSLGQGLEFLIYFQGNSAPDKSGLPSDRFSAERTGGSVSTLTIQRTQQEDSAVYLCASSRGAVTGELFFGEGSRLTVL.

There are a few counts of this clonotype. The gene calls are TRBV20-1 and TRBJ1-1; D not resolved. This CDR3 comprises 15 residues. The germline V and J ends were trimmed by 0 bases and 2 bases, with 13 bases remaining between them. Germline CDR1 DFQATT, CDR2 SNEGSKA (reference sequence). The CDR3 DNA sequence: TGCAGTGCTAGAGATGCGGGGAAAGAAAACACTGAAGCTTTCTTT. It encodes CSARDAGKENTEAFF.

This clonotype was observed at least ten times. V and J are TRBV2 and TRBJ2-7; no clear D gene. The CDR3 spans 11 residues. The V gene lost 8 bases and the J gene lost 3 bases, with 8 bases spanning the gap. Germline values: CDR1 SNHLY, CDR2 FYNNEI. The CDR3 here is CASRASYEQYF. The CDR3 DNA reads TGTGCCAGCCGGGCTAGCTACGAGCAGTACTTC.

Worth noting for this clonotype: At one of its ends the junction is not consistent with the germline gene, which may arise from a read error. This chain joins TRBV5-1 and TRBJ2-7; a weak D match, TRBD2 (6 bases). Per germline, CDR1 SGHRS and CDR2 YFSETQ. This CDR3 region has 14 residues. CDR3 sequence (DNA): TGCGCCAGCAGCTTGTTCGGGAGCGGCGGCGAGCAGTATTTC. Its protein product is CASSLFGSGGEQYF.

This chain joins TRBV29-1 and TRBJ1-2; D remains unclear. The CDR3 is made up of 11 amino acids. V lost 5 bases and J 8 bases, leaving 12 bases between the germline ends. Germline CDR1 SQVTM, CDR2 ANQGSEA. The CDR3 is CSVTLPGGYTF. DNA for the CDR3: TGCAGCGTTACCTTGCCTGGGGGCTACACCTTC. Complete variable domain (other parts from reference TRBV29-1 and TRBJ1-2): SAVISQKPSRDICQRGTSLTIQCQVDSQVTMMFWYRQQPGQSLTLIATANQGSEATYESGFVIDKFPISRPNLTFSTLTVSNMSPEDSSIYLCSVTLPGGYTFGSGTRLTVV.

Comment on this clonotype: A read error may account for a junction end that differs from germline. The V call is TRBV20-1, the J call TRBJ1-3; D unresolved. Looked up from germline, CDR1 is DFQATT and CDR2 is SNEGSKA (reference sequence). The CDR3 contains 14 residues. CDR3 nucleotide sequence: TGCAATGCTATGGACGGCACCTCTGGAAACACCATATATTTT. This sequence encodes CNAMDGTSGNTIYF.

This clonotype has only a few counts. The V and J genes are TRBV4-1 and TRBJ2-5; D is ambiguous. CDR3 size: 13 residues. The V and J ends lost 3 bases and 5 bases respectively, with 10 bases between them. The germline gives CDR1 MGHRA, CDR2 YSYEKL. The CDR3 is CASSQESLETQYF. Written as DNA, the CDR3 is TGCGCCAGCAGCCAGGAATCACTTGAGACCCAGTACTTC.

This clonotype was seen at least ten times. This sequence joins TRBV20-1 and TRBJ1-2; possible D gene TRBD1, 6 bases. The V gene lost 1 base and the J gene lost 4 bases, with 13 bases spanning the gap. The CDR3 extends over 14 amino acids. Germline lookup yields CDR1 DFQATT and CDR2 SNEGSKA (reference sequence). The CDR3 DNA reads TGCAGTGCTAGAGGGGGGGCAGAAGTCTATGGCTACACCTTC. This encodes CSARGGAEVYGYTF.

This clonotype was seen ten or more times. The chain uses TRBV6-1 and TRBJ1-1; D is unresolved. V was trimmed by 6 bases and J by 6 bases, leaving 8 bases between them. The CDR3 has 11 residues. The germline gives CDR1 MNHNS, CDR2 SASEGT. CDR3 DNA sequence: TGTGCCAGCAGGCCTCAAGCTGAAGCTTTCTTT. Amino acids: CASRPQAEAFF.